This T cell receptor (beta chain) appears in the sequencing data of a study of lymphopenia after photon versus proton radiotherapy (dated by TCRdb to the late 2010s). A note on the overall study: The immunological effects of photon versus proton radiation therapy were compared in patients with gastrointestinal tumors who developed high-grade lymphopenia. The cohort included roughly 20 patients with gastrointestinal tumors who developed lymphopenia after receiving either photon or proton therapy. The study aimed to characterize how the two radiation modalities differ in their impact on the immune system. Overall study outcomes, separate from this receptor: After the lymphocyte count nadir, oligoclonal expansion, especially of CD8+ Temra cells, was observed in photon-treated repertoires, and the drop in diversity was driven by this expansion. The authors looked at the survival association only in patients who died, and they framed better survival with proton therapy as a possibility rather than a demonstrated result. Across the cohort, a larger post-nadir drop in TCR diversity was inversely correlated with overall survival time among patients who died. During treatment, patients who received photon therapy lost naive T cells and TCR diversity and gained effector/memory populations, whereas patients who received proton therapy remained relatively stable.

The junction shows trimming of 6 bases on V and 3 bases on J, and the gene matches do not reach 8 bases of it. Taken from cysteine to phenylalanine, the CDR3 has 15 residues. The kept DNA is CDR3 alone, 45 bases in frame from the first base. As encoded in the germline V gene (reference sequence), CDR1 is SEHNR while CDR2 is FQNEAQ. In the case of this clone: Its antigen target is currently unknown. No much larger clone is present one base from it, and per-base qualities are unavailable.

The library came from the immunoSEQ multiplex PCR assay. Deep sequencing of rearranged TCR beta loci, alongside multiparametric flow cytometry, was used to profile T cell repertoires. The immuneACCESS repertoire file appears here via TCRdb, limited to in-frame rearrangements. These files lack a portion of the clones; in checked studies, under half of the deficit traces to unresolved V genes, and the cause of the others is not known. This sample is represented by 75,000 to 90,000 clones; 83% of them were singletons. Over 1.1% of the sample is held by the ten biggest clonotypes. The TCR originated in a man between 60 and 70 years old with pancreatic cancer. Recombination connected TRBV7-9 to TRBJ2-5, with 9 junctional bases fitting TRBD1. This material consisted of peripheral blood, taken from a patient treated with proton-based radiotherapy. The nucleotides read TGTGCCAGCAGACCCGCCGGGACAGGGAAAGAGACCCAGTACTTC. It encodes CASRPAGTGKETQYF. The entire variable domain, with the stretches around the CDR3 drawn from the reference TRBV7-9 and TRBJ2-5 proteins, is DTGVSQNPRHKITKRGQNVTFRCDPISEHNRLYWYRQTLGQGPEFLTYFQNEAQLEKSRLLSDRFSAERPKGSFSTLEIQRTEQGDSAMYLCASRPAGTGKETQYFGPGTRLLVL.